Following are 23 T cell receptor beta chains from one sample sequenced in a study of shared clonotypes between healthy human individuals. TCRdb's table, derived via immunoSEQ multiplex PCR, lists solely in-frame clones and lacks some. The sample yields a few hundred thousand clones, 50% to 75% seen once. The specimen was memory CD4+ T cells sorted from blood. Subset described: CD45RA-negative fraction. The receptors here all came from a man younger than 45 in good health.

J is TRBJ2-3 and V is TRBV7-9; D is unresolved. Looked up from germline, CDR1 is SEHNR and CDR2 is FQNEAQ (reference sequence). The CDR3 runs 13 residues. V lost 1 base to trimming and J lost 10 bases, with 12 bases between them. The CDR3, as DNA: TGTGCCAGCAGCTTAGTAGTAGGCACTGCGCAGTATTTT. This translates into CASSLVVGTAQYF.

V and J are TRBV4-3 and TRBJ2-5; D remains ambiguous. The CDR3 has 14 residues. CDR1 is LGHNA and CDR2 is YSLEER in the germline V gene. The germline V and J ends were trimmed by 0 bases and 5 bases, with 10 bases remaining between them. The CDR3 DNA reads as TGCGCCAGCAGCCAAGATCGAGCTGGCGAGACCCAGTACTTC. Translation: CASSQDRAGETQYF.

The chain recombines TRBV29-1 with TRBJ2-5; D remains unclear. The CDR3 extends over 11 amino acids. The V gene lost 2 bases and the J gene lost 5 bases, with 6 bases spanning the gap. Germline CDR1 is SQVTM and CDR2 is ANQGSEA. The CDR3 protein is CSVETAETQYF. DNA of the CDR3: TGCAGCGTTGAAACAGCGGAGACCCAGTACTTC.

The V call is TRBV5-1, the J call TRBJ2-3, with 8 bases that match TRBD2. Germline lookup yields CDR1 SGHRS and CDR2 YFSETQ. This CDR3 spans 16 amino acids. With V trimmed by 0 bases and J by 2 bases, 5 bases remained unmatched. CDR3 protein: CASSLAAAGVTDTQYF. The CDR3 DNA follows: TGCGCCAGCAGCTTGGCCGCAGCGGGAGTCACAGATACGCAGTATTTT.

J is TRBJ2-7 and V is TRBV6-1, with D unclear. Trimming stripped 8 bases from V and 0 bases from J, with 14 bases between. Germline assignment: CDR1 MNHNS and CDR2 SASEGT. CDR3 length equals 14 residues. The CDR3 sequence: CASAFQASSYEQYF. DNA of the CDR3: TGTGCCAGCGCATTCCAGGCGAGCTCCTACGAGCAGTACTTC.

The chain carries TRBV18 and TRBJ2-7, with 7 bases aligning to TRBD1. The CDR3 has 14 residues. V lost 3 bases and J lost 3; bases outside the gene matches: 5. CDR1 KGHSH and CDR2 LQKENI come from the germline V gene. Here the CDR3 reads CASSPSTGLYEQYF. In DNA, the CDR3 is TGTGCCAGCTCACCCTCGACAGGGCTCTACGAGCAGTACTTC. Using reference TRBV18 and TRBJ2-7 for the parts outside the CDR3, the full variable domain is NAGVMQNPRHLVRRRGQEARLRCSPMKGHSHVYWYRQLPEEGLKFMVYLQKENIIDESGMPKERFSAEFPKEGPSILRIQQVVRGDSAAYFCASSPSTGLYEQYFGPGTRLTVT.

This chain uses TRBV15 with TRBJ2-2, with no clear D. The CDR3 contains 14 residues. Per germline, CDR1 LNHNV and CDR2 YYDKDF (reference sequence). V was clipped by 0 bases and J by 5 bases, with 7 bases between them. Here the CDR3 DNA reads TGTGCCACCAGCAGAGACCCGTGGACCGGGGAGCTGTTTTTT. Translated, it gives CATSRDPWTGELFF.

This chain connects TRBV13 to TRBJ2-3; D is unresolved. Germline assignment: CDR1 PRHDT and CDR2 FYEKMQ (reference sequence). V lost 4 bases, J lost 1 base, and 15 bases lay in between. This CDR3 has 16 amino acids. The CDR3 is CASSSGSGLGTDTQYF. DNA of the CDR3: TGTGCCAGCAGCTCCGGAAGTGGGCTCGGCACAGATACGCAGTATTTT.

V usage is TRBV29-1 and J usage is TRBJ2-3; D not certain. This CDR3 comprises 14 residues. V gave up 1 base and J gave up 2 bases, with 10 bases separating them. The germline CDR1 and CDR2 sequences are SQVTM and ANQGSEA. The CDR3 sequence: CSVEGRLNTDTQYF. The CDR3 DNA sequence: TGCAGCGTTGAAGGCAGATTGAACACAGATACGCAGTATTTT.

The chain couples TRBV4-2 to TRBJ1-1; D unclear. Trimming stripped 4 bases from V and 6 bases from J, with 12 bases between. The CDR3 totals 13 residues. In germline, CDR1 is LGHNA, CDR2 YNFKEQ. The CDR3, as DNA: TGTGCCAGCAGCCGTACACACCACTCTGAAGCTTTCTTT. The encoded protein is CASSRTHHSEAFF.

Here the CDR3 DNA reads TGTGCCTGGGCCGGACAGAGCAATCAGCCCCAGCATTTT. It is translated as CAWAGQSNQPQHF. V and J are TRBV30 and TRBJ1-5, with D possibly being TRBD1 (6 bases). V was shortened by 5 bases and J by 1 base, with 9 bases between the two germline ends. CDR3 length equals 13 residues. CDR1 is GTSNPN, CDR2 SVGIG, per germline (reference sequence).

The chain joins TRBV7-2 to TRBJ2-7, with D possibly being TRBD1 or TRBD2 (5 bases each). Germline CDR1 reads SGHTA; CDR2 reads FQGNSA. V was clipped by 1 base and J by 4 bases, with 14 bases between them. The CDR3 has 15 amino acids. The CDR3 protein is CASSLGDPTNYEQYF. The CDR3 DNA reads as TGTGCCAGCAGCTTAGGGGACCCGACTAATTACGAGCAGTACTTC.

CDR3 in amino acids: CASKPLAGDRYEQYF. Here the CDR3 DNA reads TGTGCCAGCAAACCGTTAGCGGGAGACCGTTACGAGCAGTACTTC. V usage is TRBV27 and J usage is TRBJ2-7; 9 bases agree with TRBD2. The CDR3 runs to 15 residues. Germline CDR1 and CDR2: MNHEY and SMNVEV (reference sequence). Trimming took 7 bases from V and 4 from J; bases not matched to a gene: 11.

The chain links TRBV28 to TRBJ1-4; D not resolved. Trimming removed 8 bases from V and 4 bases from J, with 8 bases in between. The CDR3 runs to 12 residues. Germline CDR1 and CDR2: MDHEN and SYDVKM. The DNA for the CDR3 is TGTGCCAGCGCCGGGAATAATGAAAAACTGTTTTTT. Amino acids: CASAGNNEKLFF.

This clone appeared a single time. The rearrangement joins TRBV18 to TRBJ2-7; D not certain. CDR3 size: 13 residues. Per germline, CDR1 KGHSH and CDR2 LQKENI. Deletions cut 3 bases from V and 2 bases from J, with 8 bases between. Here the CDR3 DNA reads TGTGCCAGCTCACCGACGTCTACCTACGAGCAGTACTTC. Protein sequence: CASSPTSTYEQYF.

The V gene is TRBV18, the J gene TRBJ2-7; a possible D gene is TRBD1 (5 bases). The CDR3 runs to 15 residues. V lost 4 bases, J lost 0 bases, and 13 bases lay in between. The V gene's germline CDR1 is KGHSH and CDR2 LQKENI. This CDR3 reads CASSRTGPSSYEQYF. CDR3 in DNA: TGTGCCAGCTCACGTACAGGCCCTAGCTCCTACGAGCAGTACTTC.

This clone was detected only a few times. The gene calls are TRBV5-1 and TRBJ2-5; D not resolved. The ends were cut back, 5 bases at V and 4 bases at J, with 9 bases in the middle. This CDR3 is 12 amino acids long. Germline values: CDR1 SGHRS, CDR2 YFSETQ. The CDR3 is CASRQPSETQYF. For the CDR3, the DNA is TGCGCCAGCAGGCAACCCTCAGAGACCCAGTACTTC.

This clone was found a few times. This chain links TRBV9 with TRBJ2-5; TRBD1 is a possible D gene (5 bases). In germline, CDR1 is SGDLS, CDR2 YYNGEE. With 4 bases removed from V and 5 bases from J, the gap between germline ends came to 12 bases. The CDR3 loop spans 13 amino acids. In DNA form, the CDR3 reads TGTGCCAGCAGCCCCCAGGGTTTCGAGACCCAGTACTTC. Its translation: CASSPQGFETQYF.

The chain carries TRBV9 and TRBJ1-1; D uncertain. Germline V lookup: CDR1 SGDLS, CDR2 YYNGEE. The CDR3 is 14 amino acids. The V gene lost 4 bases and the J gene lost 1 base, with 11 bases spanning the gap. CDR3 coding DNA: TGTGCCAGCAGCTCCCAGCTAGGGAACACTGAAGCTTTCTTT. Amino acids: CASSSQLGNTEAFF.

Only a few counts were recorded for this clone. The rearrangement uses TRBV30 and TRBJ2-1; 9 bases are shared with TRBD2. Germline CDR1 reads GTSNPN; CDR2 reads SVGIG (reference sequence). J lost 7 bases, V lost 8 bases, and 9 bases had no gene match. This CDR3 region has 13 residues. The CDR3 DNA reads as TGTGCCGGGGAGCGGGAGGCGAAGAATGAGCAGTTCTTC. As protein: CAGEREAKNEQFF. The whole variable domain, filled in from reference TRBV30 and TRBJ2-1, reads SQTIHQWPATLVQPVGSPLSLECTVEGTSNPNLYWYRQAAGRGLQLLFYSVGIGQISSEVPQNLSASRPQDRQFILSSKKLLLSDSGFYLCAGEREAKNEQFFGPGTRLTVL.

This clone has only a few counts. The V gene is TRBV19, the J gene TRBJ2-7, with no clear D. Trimming took off 2 bases at V and 4 bases at J, with 6 bases between the two ends. CDR1 LNHDA and CDR2 SQIVND come from the germline V gene (reference sequence). CDR3 size: 12 residues. CDR3 coding DNA: TGTGCCAGTAGTATAATCGGGTACGAGCAGTACTTC. This translates into CASSIIGYEQYF.

In DNA, the CDR3 is TGTGCCAGCAGCTTAGACCGATGGGGACTAGCGCAGTTCTTC. As protein: CASSLDRWGLAQFF. The chain combines TRBV11-2 with TRBJ2-1; 9 bases line up with TRBD2. CDR1 and CDR2 (germline): SGHAT, FQNNGV. There are 14 residues in the CDR3. The V and J ends lost 0 bases and 12 bases, in that order; junction bases with no gene match: 6.

The table lists this clone with a few counts. V usage is TRBV7-2 and J usage is TRBJ2-7, with D perhaps matching TRBD1 or TRBD2 (5 bases each). This CDR3 comprises 15 residues. Trimming cost V 5 bases and J 4 bases, with 18 bases left between them. Germline lookup yields CDR1 SGHTA and CDR2 FQGNSA. CDR3 loop: CASSPQGGTGYEQYF. CDR3 DNA sequence: TGTGCCAGCAGCCCTCAAGGTGGGACGGGTTACGAGCAGTACTTC.